The 26 T cell receptor beta chains below were found in one sample sequenced in a study of cytomegalovirus exposure and HLA in healthy donors (dated by TCRdb to about 2017). The library was obtained by the immunoSEQ multiplex PCR assay. The multiplex PCR relied on a mix of 60 forward primers for TCR Vbeta segments and 13 reverse primers for TCR Jbeta segments. Imported from immuneACCESS, the table was reduced by TCRdb to in-frame sequences with V and J called. These copies leave out some clones; in studies compared against another copy, an unresolved V gene accounts for under half, and the cause of the remainder is not known. The sample records about 180,000 clones, about 79% of which are singletons. Jointly, the top ten make up under 2% of the sample. What was sequenced was PBMCs. Source of these receptors: a man between 18 and 35 years old in good health and CMV-seronegative.

On this clone itself: Sequence at one end of the junction differs from germline and may be a read error. The chain employs TRBV7-7 and TRBJ2-1, with 8 bases identical to TRBD1. CDR3 length: 13 amino acids. The V gene's germline CDR1 is SSHAT and CDR2 FNYEAQ (reference sequence). The CDR3 is CASSSRGPGEQFF. DNA of the CDR3: TGTGCTAGCAGCTCCAGGGGGCCGGGTGAGCAGTTCTTC.

V and J are TRBV6-5 and TRBJ1-3; weak D call: TRBD1 (5 bases). The CDR3 contains 14 residues. V was cut by 5 bases and J by 3 bases, with 11 bases left in between. Germline CDR1 reads MNHEY; CDR2 reads SVGAGI. The CDR3 loop is CASSLGASGNTIYF. As DNA, the CDR3 is TGTGCCAGCAGTCTAGGGGCAAGTGGAAACACCATATATTTT.

The chain joins TRBV29-1 to TRBJ1-1; 7 positions match TRBD1. V was pared by 4 bases and J by 6 bases, with 5 bases of the junction left unmatched. The CDR3 length is 12 residues. Germline CDR1 reads SQVTM; CDR2 reads ANQGSEA. The CDR3 DNA reads TGCAGCGTTGTGACAGGGATCTCTGAAGCTTTCTTT. It translates to CSVVTGISEAFF. Complete variable domain (other parts from reference TRBV29-1 and TRBJ1-1): SAVISQKPSRDICQRGTSLTIQCQVDSQVTMMFWYRQQPGQSLTLIATANQGSEATYESGFVIDKFPISRPNLTFSTLTVSNMSPEDSSIYLCSVVTGISEAFFGQGTRLTVV.

The chain uses TRBV28 and TRBJ1-2; the D gene is possibly TRBD1 (5 bases). The CDR3 consists of 10 residues. Trimming took off 8 bases at V and 5 bases at J, with 6 bases between the two ends. CDR1 is MDHEN and CDR2 is SYDVKM in the germline V gene. The CDR3 loop reads CASGGYGYTF. The DNA of the CDR3 is TGTGCCAGCGGGGGGTATGGCTACACCTTC.

This clone was seen just once. This chain links TRBV5-6 with TRBJ2-7, with a possible D match to TRBD2 (6 bases). Trimming took off 7 bases at V and 3 bases at J, with 20 bases between the two ends. The CDR3 consists of 15 residues. Germline V CDR1 and CDR2: SGHDT, YYEEEE. CDR3 residues: CASRINRGSLYEQYF. CDR3 bases: TGTGCCAGCCGAATCAATCGGGGGAGTCTCTACGAGCAGTACTTC. Complete variable domain (other parts from reference TRBV5-6 and TRBJ2-7): DAGVTQSPTHLIKTRGQQVTLRCSPKSGHDTVSWYQQALGQGPQFIFQYYEEEERQRGNFPDRFSGHQFPNYSSELNVNALLLGDSALYLCASRINRGSLYEQYFGPGTRLTVT.

V usage is TRBV18 and J usage is TRBJ2-3, with D perhaps matching TRBD1 (5 bases). The germline V gene encodes CDR1 KGHSH and CDR2 LQKENI. There are 14 residues in the CDR3. Trimming removed 3 bases at V and 0 bases at J, with 7 bases between. For the CDR3, the DNA is TGTGCCAGCTCACCTCCAGGGAGCACAGATACGCAGTATTTT. It yields the protein CASSPPGSTDTQYF.

The chain recombines TRBV30 with TRBJ2-7, with a possible D match to TRBD2 (7 bases). The CDR3 has 13 residues. Per the germline V gene, CDR1 is GTSNPN and CDR2 is SVGIG (reference sequence). V was trimmed by 6 bases and J by 6 bases, leaving 18 bases between them. The CDR3: CACRGRGLGEQYF. DNA for the CDR3: TGTGCCTGCCGGGGGAGGGGGTTGGGCGAGCAGTACTTC.

This clone has just a few counts. The gene calls are TRBV4-2 and TRBJ1-6; weak D call: TRBD1 (5 bases). The length of the CDR3 is 15 residues. The V gene's germline CDR1 is LGHNA and CDR2 YNFKEQ. The V end lost 0 bases, the J end lost 7 bases, and 10 bases lay between the germline ends. CDR3 DNA: TGTGCCAGCAGCCAAGACAGGGCTCAAAATTCACCCCTCCACTTT. Its translation: CASSQDRAQNSPLHF.

The chain uses TRBV5-1 and TRBJ2-7, with D perhaps TRBD1 (7 bases). V gave up 4 bases and J gave up 6 bases, with 17 bases separating them. The germline gives CDR1 SGHRS, CDR2 YFSETQ. The CDR3 contains 14 residues. This CDR3 reads CASSPFGTAGEQYF. The CDR3 DNA sequence: TGCGCCAGCAGCCCCTTCGGGACAGCGGGCGAGCAGTACTTC.

The rearrangement joins TRBV7-3 to TRBJ1-1, with 10 bases matching TRBD1. The CDR3 has 15 amino acids. Per the germline V gene, CDR1 is SGHTA and CDR2 is FQGTGA. V was pared by 5 bases and J by 7 bases, with 10 bases of the junction left unmatched. The CDR3 DNA is TGTGCCAGCAGCATTACGACAGGGGGCCCCCATGAAGCTTTCTTT. Translated: CASSITTGGPHEAFF. The full variable domain, in which reference TRBV7-3 and TRBJ1-1 provide the parts outside the CDR3, is GAGVSQTPSNKVTEKGKYVELRCDPISGHTALYWYRQSLGQGPEFLIYFQGTGAADDSGLPNDRFFAVRPEGSVSTLKIQRTERGDSAVYLCASSITTGGPHEAFFGQGTRLTVV.

V and J are TRBV9 and TRBJ2-7; a possible D gene is TRBD2 (6 bases). Trimming left V 2 bases short and J 1 base short, with 16 bases between. The CDR3 length is 16 residues. Looked up from germline, CDR1 is SGDLS and CDR2 is YYNGEE. The chain's CDR3 is CASSVGIGGTSYEQYF. CDR3 nucleotide sequence: TGTGCCAGCAGCGTTGGGATTGGCGGGACTTCCTACGAGCAGTACTTC.

The V gene is TRBV9, the J gene TRBJ2-3; TRBD2 matches 10 bases. V lost 0 bases and J lost 6; bases outside the gene matches: 10. The CDR3 runs 17 residues. Germline CDR1 SGDLS, CDR2 YYNGEE. The CDR3 DNA sequence: TGTGCCAGCAGCGTAGCGGCCAGCGGGGGGGCCCCCGATACGCAGTATTTT. Translation: CASSVAASGGAPDTQYF.

This clone occurred a few times. This chain uses TRBV4-2 with TRBJ2-3; 15 bases map to TRBD2. V lost 1 base to trimming and J lost 4 bases; unmatched junction nucleotides: 0. Germline CDR1 LGHNA, CDR2 YNFKEQ. This CDR3 has 16 residues. CDR3 loop: CASSQGTSGGADTQYF. CDR3 bases: TGTGCCAGCAGCCAAGGGACTAGCGGGGGGGCAGATACGCAGTATTTT.

The chain has TRBV9 and TRBJ1-4; 10 positions agree with TRBD1. Germline V lookup: CDR1 SGDLS, CDR2 YYNGEE. The CDR3 runs to 15 residues. V gave up 4 bases and J gave up 5 bases; unmatched junction bases: 5. This CDR3 reads CASSSDRGPNEKLFF. CDR3 bases: TGTGCCAGCAGCTCCGACAGGGGGCCGAATGAAAAACTGTTTTTT.

The chain couples TRBV7-2 to TRBJ1-6; weak D call: TRBD1 (6 bases). The CDR3 length is 16 residues. Germline lookup yields CDR1 SGHTA and CDR2 FQGNSA. Trimming pared 6 bases from V and 7 bases from J, leaving 19 bases between. CDR3 bases: TGTGCCAGCAGGTTAACGCAGGACAGTGTAAATTCACCCCTCCACTTT. Encoded protein: CASRLTQDSVNSPLHF.

J is TRBJ2-1 and V is TRBV5-8, with 11 bases matching TRBD2. CDR1 and CDR2 (germline): SGHTS, YDEGEE. Trimming cost V 5 bases and J 6 bases; bases outside gene matches: 4. The CDR3 totals 14 residues. CDR3 nucleotides: TGTGCCAGCAGTTCCGGACTAGCGGGCAATGAGCAGTTCTTC. This gives the protein CASSSGLAGNEQFF.

This chain joins TRBV6-6 and TRBJ1-4; maybe TRBD1 (5 bases). CDR3 size: 15 residues. Germline V gene data show CDR1 as MNHNY and CDR2 as SVGAGI (reference sequence). V lost 0 bases, J lost 2 bases, and 7 bases lay in between. CDR3 nucleotide sequence: TGTGCCAGCAGTTACTCCCACAGGACTAATGAAAAACTGTTTTTT. Translation gives CASSYSHRTNEKLFF.

This rearrangement joins TRBV13 to TRBJ1-1; D gene ambiguous. The CDR3 is 15 residues long. The ends were cut back, 2 bases at V and 1 base at J, with 11 bases in the middle. Germline V gene sequence: CDR1 PRHDT, CDR2 FYEKMQ (reference sequence). The CDR3: CASSLTPVRNTEAFF. CDR3 nucleotides: TGTGCCAGCAGCTTAACTCCTGTTCGGAACACTGAAGCTTTCTTT.

This chain joins TRBV10-3 and TRBJ2-5; a weak D match, TRBD2 (6 bases). The length of the CDR3 is 14 residues. Germline V gene lookup returns CDR1 ENHRY and CDR2 SYGVKD. Trimming cost V 5 bases and J 5 bases, with 15 bases left between them. The CDR3 loop is CAISTLLARETQYF. CDR3 coding DNA: TGTGCCATCAGTACCCTACTAGCCCGGGAGACCCAGTACTTC.

The genes are TRBV19 and TRBJ2-7; 7 nucleotides agree with TRBD2. CDR1 and CDR2 from the germline V gene are LNHDA and SQIVND (reference sequence). Trimming at V came to 2 bases and at J to 4 bases, leaving 8 bases not matched to a gene. The CDR3 is made up of 15 amino acids. CDR3 protein: CASSISSRERYEQYF. The DNA of the CDR3 is TGTGCCAGTAGTATATCTTCGCGGGAGCGTTACGAGCAGTACTTC.

This clone has just a few counts. CDR3 region: CAISGEGDWTGELFF. The CDR3 DNA reads TGTGCCATCAGTGGGGAAGGGGATTGGACCGGGGAGCTGTTTTTT. This sequence joins TRBV10-3 and TRBJ2-2, with D perhaps TRBD1 (5 bases). V lost 4 bases and J lost 5, with 14 bases in between. Germline V gene lookup returns CDR1 ENHRY and CDR2 SYGVKD. The CDR3 runs 15 residues.

V gene TRBV27 combines with J gene TRBJ2-1; 9 bases line up with TRBD2. Germline-derived CDR1 and CDR2 are MNHEY and SMNVEV (reference sequence). The CDR3 contains 17 residues. J gave up 6 bases and V 5 bases, and 14 bases lay outside the gene matches. This CDR3 reads CASSGSGRSTPSNEQFF. CDR3 bases: TGTGCCAGCAGTGGGAGCGGGAGGTCTACCCCTTCCAATGAGCAGTTCTTC.

The chain uses TRBV6-1 and TRBJ2-5; TRBD2 aligns across 10 bases. Looked up from germline, CDR1 is MNHNS and CDR2 is SASEGT. V was clipped by 5 bases and J by 5 bases; unmatched bases: 8. CDR3 length: 15 residues. This chain's CDR3 is CASSISGGAWETQYF. The CDR3 bases are TGTGCCAGCAGTATAAGCGGGGGGGCCTGGGAGACCCAGTACTTC.

This clone appeared a single time. This chain joins TRBV28 and TRBJ2-1, with 8 bases matching TRBD1. CDR1 and CDR2 from the germline V gene are MDHEN and SYDVKM. J was trimmed by 4 bases and V by 5 bases; bases with no gene match: 1. CDR3 length: 13 amino acids. CDR3 protein: CASSNRGYNEQFF. Written as DNA, the CDR3 is TGTGCCAGCAGTAACAGGGGGTACAATGAGCAGTTCTTC. Based on the CDR3 plus reference TRBV28 and TRBJ2-1, the full variable domain is DVKVTQSSRYLVKRTGEKVFLECVQDMDHENMFWYRQDPGLGLRLIYFSYDVKMKEKGDIPEGYSVSREKKERFSLILESASTNQTSMYLCASSNRGYNEQFFGPGTRLTVL.

The rearrangement joins TRBV6-6 to TRBJ2-5; D is uncertain. The germline V gene encodes CDR1 MNHNY and CDR2 SVGAGI (reference sequence). The CDR3 sequence is 12 residues long. Deletions cut 2 bases from V and 5 bases from J, with 6 bases between. Here the CDR3 reads CASSYGLETQYF. DNA of the CDR3: TGTGCCAGCAGTTACGGGCTCGAGACCCAGTACTTC.

The chain uses TRBV5-4 and TRBJ1-2; D remains ambiguous. The CDR3 loop spans 13 amino acids. CDR1 is SGHNT and CDR2 is YYREEE in the germline V gene (reference sequence). V was pared by 1 base and J by 9 bases, with 13 bases between. In DNA form, the CDR3 reads TGTGCCAGCAGCTTGTTTAGTGCCCTACGCTACACCTTC. This gives the protein CASSLFSALRYTF. The full variable domain, with the rest looked up from reference TRBV5-4 and TRBJ1-2, is ETGVTQSPTHLIKTRGQQVTLRCSSQSGHNTVSWYQQALGQGPQFIFQYYREEENGRGNFPPRFSGLQFPNYSSELNVNALELDDSALYLCASSLFSALRYTFGSGTRLTVV.